What follows are 22 T cell receptor beta chains derived from one specimen sequenced in a study of T cells after yellow fever vaccination. One entry per CDR3 protein, called by TCRdb with MiXCR from the 5' RACE reads. The sample carries around 310,000 distinct CDR3 sequences, approximately 4% recorded once. The specimen was PBMCs, collected 5 days after the yellow fever booster vaccination. These receptor sequences come from a man aged 18 to 30 who received the YFV17D yellow fever vaccine.

This clonotype has only a few counts. The V and J genes are TRBV7-2 and TRBJ2-7; the D is unclear. Germline V lookup: CDR1 SGHTA, CDR2 FQGNSA. The CDR3 extends over 16 amino acids. V lost 4 bases and J lost 7, with 23 bases in between. The CDR3 DNA reads as TGTGCCAGCAGCTCCATTTCCCCGACTGTGTGTGCGGAGCAGTACGTC. As protein: CASSSISPTVCAEQYV.

This clonotype was counted a few times. This chain's CDR3 is CASSLGQGAEAFF. The CDR3 DNA reads TGCGCCAGCAGCCTCGGACAGGGGGCTGAAGCTTTCTTT. This sequence joins TRBV5-1 and TRBJ1-1; 10 positions agree with TRBD1. The trim removed 4 bases at V and 6 bases at J, leaving 3 bases unmatched. The CDR3 runs to 13 residues. From germline, CDR1 is SGHRS and CDR2 YFSETQ.

The table lists this clonotype with a few counts. The chain recombines TRBV7-2 with TRBJ2-7; TRBD2 might be the D (5 bases). The V gene's germline CDR1 is SGHTA and CDR2 FQGNSA. V dropped 3 bases and J dropped 2 bases, with 8 bases sitting between them. CDR3 length: 13 residues. For the CDR3, the DNA is TGTGCCAGCAGCTTCGGGGTCCCCTACGAGCAGTACGTC. It encodes CASSFGVPYEQYV.

This clonotype came up many times. The chain joins TRBV5-1 to TRBJ2-2; 9 nucleotides line up with TRBD1. The CDR3 contains 15 residues. V trimming: 2 bases; J trimming: 3 bases; junction bases outside the gene matches: 2. Germline lookup yields CDR1 SGHRS and CDR2 YFSETQ. The CDR3 nucleotides are TGCGCCAGCAGCTTACAGGGGGCGGACACCGGGGAGCTGTTTTTT. It codes for CASSLQGADTGELFF.

This clonotype came up many times. The chain combines TRBV12-3 or TRBV12-4 with TRBJ2-5; D gene ambiguous. The CDR3 runs to 13 residues. The V gene lost 3 bases and the J gene lost 3 bases, with 8 bases spanning the gap. CDR3 in DNA: TGTGCCAGCAGTTTCAGAGCAGAAGAGACCCAGTACTTC. Amino acid sequence: CASSFRAEETQYF.

This clonotype was observed a few times. Here the CDR3 reads CASSDQGADEQFF. The CDR3 nucleotides read TGCGCCAGCAGCGATCAGGGGGCCGATGAGCAGTTCTTC. The chain recombines TRBV5-1 with TRBJ2-1; 8 positions agree with TRBD1. Looked up from germline, CDR1 is SGHRS and CDR2 is YFSETQ. The junction had 5 bases not matched to a gene; V was cut back by 4 bases and J by 8 bases. CDR3 length: 13 amino acids.

This clonotype was recorded many times. The chain employs TRBV4-1 and TRBJ1-3, with TRBD1 identical over 8 bases. Germline V CDR1 and CDR2: MGHRA, YSYEKL. V lost 5 bases to trimming and J lost 4 bases; unmatched junction nucleotides: 10. The CDR3 length is 16 residues. CDR3 sequence (DNA): TGCGCCAGCAGCGCGAGTCAGGGGGCCTTAGGAAACACCATATATTTT. Its translation is CASSASQGALGNTIYF.

This clonotype has only a few counts. The CDR3 is CASTPRGPGNTIYF. The CDR3 DNA reads TGCGCCAGCACCCCCCGGGGGCCTGGAAACACCATATATTTT. V and J are TRBV5-1 and TRBJ1-3; the D gene is possibly TRBD1 (6 bases). The CDR3 extends over 14 amino acids. Germline V lookup: CDR1 SGHRS, CDR2 YFSETQ. V was pared by 6 bases and J by 2 bases, with 12 bases between.

This clonotype occurred a few times. The chain combines TRBV7-9 with TRBJ2-1; possibly TRBD1 or TRBD2 for D (5 bases each). The V end lost 4 bases, the J end lost 7 bases, and 11 bases lay between the germline ends. Per germline, CDR1 SEHNR and CDR2 FQNEAQ (reference sequence). The CDR3 runs 13 residues. CDR3 residues: CASSYRDANEQFF. DNA of the CDR3: TGTGCCAGCAGCTACCGGGACGCTAATGAGCAGTTCTTC.

At least ten counts were recorded for this clonotype. V is TRBV5-6 and J is TRBJ1-6, with unresolved D. V lost 3 bases to trimming and J lost 2 bases, with 9 bases between them. Looked up from germline, CDR1 is SGHDT and CDR2 is YYEEEE. This CDR3 has 15 amino acids. In DNA form, the CDR3 reads TGTGCCAGCAGCTGGGGAACCCCCTATAATTCACCCCTCCACTTT. It is translated as CASSWGTPYNSPLHF.

V and J are TRBV5-4 and TRBJ1-2; weak D call: TRBD1 (5 bases). Germline V lookup: CDR1 SGHNT, CDR2 YYREEE (reference sequence). V was clipped by 6 bases and J by 2 bases, with 14 bases between them. The CDR3 has 14 residues. DNA for the CDR3: TGTGCCAGCACCACCCCGGGACGGAACTATGGCTACACCTTC. Translating it yields CASTTPGRNYGYTF. Full variable domain (outside the CDR3, taken from reference TRBV5-4 and TRBJ1-2): ETGVTQSPTHLIKTRGQQVTLRCSSQSGHNTVSWYQQALGQGPQFIFQYYREEENGRGNFPPRFSGLQFPNYSSELNVNALELDDSALYLCASTTPGRNYGYTFGSGTRLTVV.

A remark on this clonotype: A read error may account for a junction end that differs from germline. The chain joins TRBV29-1 to TRBJ2-7; D not resolved. This CDR3 has 16 residues. The germline V gene has CDR1 SQVTM and CDR2 ANQGSEA. CDR3 nucleotides: TGCAGCGGTGAATCAACCCCCCCACCGTCTAGCTACGAGCAGTACTTC. Translated, it gives CSGESTPPPSSYEQYF.

There are a few counts of this clonotype. The chain employs TRBV29-1 and TRBJ2-2; D is unclear. The germline V and J ends were trimmed by 2 bases and 7 bases, with 11 bases remaining between them. The CDR3 is 13 amino acids. Per the germline V gene, CDR1 is SQVTM and CDR2 is ANQGSEA. In DNA, the CDR3 is TGCAGCGTTGAATGGGAAGCTGACGGGGAGCTGTTTTTT. Its translation is CSVEWEADGELFF.

In this sample, this clonotype turned up many times. The J gene is TRBJ1-5, the V gene TRBV12-3 or TRBV12-4; no clear D. V was clipped by 5 bases and J by 3 bases, with 8 bases between them. This CDR3 is built from 13 residues. CDR3 sequence: CASSTGVNQPQHF. DNA for the CDR3: TGTGCCAGCAGTACGGGAGTCAATCAGCCCCAGCATTTT.

Ten or more counts support this clonotype. This rearrangement joins TRBV20-1 to TRBJ2-3, with 7 positions matching TRBD2. The CDR3 runs to 15 residues. The V gene's germline CDR1 is DFQATT and CDR2 SNEGSKA (reference sequence). The ends lost 7 bases at V and 7 bases at J; junction bases unmatched: 17. CDR3 sequence (DNA): TGCAGTGGGACCTCAAGCGGGGATGACCTGAATACGCAGTATTTT. It encodes CSGTSSGDDLNTQYF.

This clonotype was detected a few times. This chain connects TRBV18 to TRBJ1-2; the match to TRBD1 covers 7 bases. The length of the CDR3 is 14 residues. V shed 3 bases and J 2 bases; nucleotides not matched to a gene: 3. Germline V lookup: CDR1 KGHSH, CDR2 LQKENI. The CDR3 sequence: CASSPGTENYGYTF. The CDR3, as DNA: TGTGCCAGCTCACCGGGGACAGAAAACTATGGCTACACCTTC.

This rearrangement joins TRBV2 to TRBJ2-7; D may be TRBD1 or TRBD2 (5 bases each). The V gene's germline CDR1 is SNHLY and CDR2 FYNNEI. This CDR3 contains 12 residues. Trimming shortened V by 2 bases and J by 7 bases, and 9 bases separated the two germline ends. CDR3 region: CASSERDLEQYV. CDR3 coding DNA: TGTGCCAGCAGTGAAAGGGACCTGGAGCAGTACGTC.

This chain uses TRBV20-1 with TRBJ1-5; the D gene is possibly TRBD1 (6 bases). Germline CDR1 and CDR2: DFQATT and SNEGSKA (reference sequence). V was cut by 3 bases and J by 3 bases, with 21 bases left in between. The CDR3 is made up of 17 amino acids. CDR3 nucleotides: TGCAGTGCTAGTTCGGGATTAGGCAGGGGCTCCAATCAGCCCCAGCATTTT. This codes for CSASSGLGRGSNQPQHF.

The chain combines TRBV20-1 with TRBJ1-1, with D unresolved. Trimming cost V 5 bases and J 0 bases, with 10 bases left between them. This CDR3 comprises 13 residues. CDR1 is DFQATT, CDR2 SNEGSKA, per germline (reference sequence). In DNA, the CDR3 is TGCAGTGCTCAAGGCTGGATGAACACTGAAGCTTTCTTT. Translating it yields CSAQGWMNTEAFF.

The gene calls are TRBV12-3 or TRBV12-4 and TRBJ2-1; 7 nucleotides match TRBD1. The ends lost 6 bases at V and 9 bases at J; junction bases unmatched: 5. The CDR3 runs 12 residues. Written as DNA, the CDR3 is TGTGCCAGCAGACAGGGGTGGGGTGAGCAGTTCTTC. Its translation: CASRQGWGEQFF.

The chain's CDR3 is CSVAGGAGDGYTF. For the CDR3, the DNA is TGCAGCGTTGCAGGGGGCGCCGGGGATGGCTACACCTTC. The genes are TRBV29-1 and TRBJ1-2, with 8 nucleotides matching TRBD1. The V and J ends lost 4 bases and 6 bases, in that order; junction bases with no gene match: 7. The CDR3 sequence is 13 residues long. Germline-derived CDR1 and CDR2 are SQVTM and ANQGSEA.

This clonotype was found many times. V and J are TRBV4-1 and TRBJ2-1, with 12 bases matching TRBD2. Germline trimming cut 6 bases from V and 10 bases from J; bases unmatched to any gene: 13. CDR3 size: 16 residues. Germline-derived CDR1 and CDR2 are MGHRA and YSYEKL. The CDR3 DNA follows: TGCGCCAGCAGGCCTCTGACTAGCGGGGGCATCAAGGAGCAGTTCTTC. This gives the protein CASRPLTSGGIKEQFF.